Listed below are T cell receptor beta chains from one sample, sequenced in a study of cytomegalovirus exposure and HLA in healthy donors. Using immunoSEQ multiplex PCR, the repertoire was profiled, and TCRdb retains in-frame clones only, with some absent. This table holds tens of thousands of clones, around 91% found once. Sequences were obtained from PBMCs. Receptor source: a woman younger than 45 in good health and CMV-seropositive. The CDR3 runs from the conserved cysteine through the conserved F or W. A D gene is named only where the DNA matches it firmly.

TRBV25-1	TRBJ2-2	TRBD2	TGTGCCAGCAGTGCTAGCGGGAGGGTAGCCGGGGAGCTGTTTTTT	CASSASGRVAGELFF
TRBV30	TRBJ2-1	NA	TGTGCCTGGACGCAGGGGTCCTTAATCAATGAGCAGTTCTTC	CAWTQGSLINEQFF
TRBV27	TRBJ1-2	NA	TGTGCCAGCAGTCCAAACACCGGGACACCTTATGGCTACACCTTC	CASSPNTGTPYGYTF
TRBV27	TRBJ1-1	NA	TGTGCCAGCAGTCCGCGGACAGAGAACACTGAAGCTTTCTTT	CASSPRTENTEAFF
TRBV30	TRBJ2-7	NA	TGTGCCTGGAGGGGAACAGGGCACTACGAGCAGTACTTC	CAWRGTGHYEQYF
TRBV29-1	TRBJ2-7	NA	TGCAGCGTTAGTCGACTCTCGGGCGGGGAGCAGTACTTC	CSVSRLSGGEQYF
TRBV6-1	TRBJ2-7	NA	TGTGCCAGCGCCAGAGGGAACGTCTACGAGCAGTACTTC	CASARGNVYEQYF
TRBV28	TRBJ2-2	NA	TGTGCCACCAGGCCCGGACTGCTGAACACCGGGGAGCTGTTTTTT	CATRPGLLNTGELFF
TRBV5-4	TRBJ2-1	TRBD2	TGTGCCAGCAGCTTGGACATCGGGCTAGCGGGATATCGGGAGCAGTTCTTC	CASSLDIGLAGYREQFF
TRBV2	TRBJ2-1	TRBD2	TGTGCCAGCAATCGAAGGAGCGGGAAGGGCTACAATGAGCAGTTCTTC	CASNRRSGKGYNEQFF
TRBV4-2	TRBJ2-3	TRBD1	TGTGCCAGCAGCCAAGAGCAGCGACAGGGGATAACAGATACGCAGTATTTT	CASSQEQRQGITDTQYF